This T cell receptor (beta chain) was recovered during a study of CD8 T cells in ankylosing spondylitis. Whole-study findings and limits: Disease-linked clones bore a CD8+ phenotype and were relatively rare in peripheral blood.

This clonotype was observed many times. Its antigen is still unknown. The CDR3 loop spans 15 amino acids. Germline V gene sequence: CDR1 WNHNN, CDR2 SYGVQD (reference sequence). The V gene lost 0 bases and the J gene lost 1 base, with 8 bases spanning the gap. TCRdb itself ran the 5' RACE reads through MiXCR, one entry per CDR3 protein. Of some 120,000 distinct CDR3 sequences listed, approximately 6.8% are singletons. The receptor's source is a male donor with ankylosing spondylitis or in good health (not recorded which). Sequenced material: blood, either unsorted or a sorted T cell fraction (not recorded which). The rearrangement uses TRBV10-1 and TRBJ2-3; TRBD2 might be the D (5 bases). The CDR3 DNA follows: TGCGCCAGCAGTGAGTCGAGTAGCGGCACAGATACGCAGTATTTT. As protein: CASSESSSGTDTQYF.